Shown below are 25 T cell receptor beta chains from a single sample sequenced in a study of T cell repertoires in cytomegalovirus infection. TCRdb independently ran MiXCR on the reads; one entry per CDR3 protein. Of 680,000 or so distinct CDR3 sequences detected, approximately 40% appear once; the ten largest clones hold around 2.8%. Sequences were obtained from PBMCs. These receptors all come from a human donor in good health (CMV status not recorded). Some clones in this sample may be carry-over from other donors' samples.

This clonotype was counted ten times or more. Here the CDR3 DNA reads TGTGCCAGCAGCGACGGCGTTTCGAGGACCCAGTACTTC. This translates into CASSDGVSRTQYF. The V and J genes are TRBV7-2 and TRBJ2-5, with D uncertain. V lost 5 bases and J 7 bases, leaving 14 bases between the germline ends. CDR1 is SGHTA and CDR2 is FQGNSA in the germline V gene. This CDR3 has 13 amino acids.

The sample holds a few counts of this clonotype. Written as DNA, the CDR3 is TGTGCCAGCAGTATCAGCCCAGCTGGGGTTCCCCTCCACTTT. It encodes CASSISPAGVPLHF. This chain joins TRBV12-3 or TRBV12-4 and TRBJ1-6; D not certain. Trimming pared 5 bases from V and 13 bases from J, leaving 18 bases between. The length of the CDR3 is 14 residues.

DNA for the CDR3: TGCGCCAGCAGGGTAACGATCTCCTACAATGAGCAGTTCTTC. This gives the protein CASRVTISYNEQFF. V usage is TRBV5-1 and J usage is TRBJ2-1; unclear D gene. Germline V gene sequence: CDR1 SGHRS, CDR2 YFSETQ. V shed 5 bases and J shed 0 bases, with 9 bases lying between them. This CDR3 is built from 14 residues.

The rearrangement uses TRBV7-9 and TRBJ2-7; 11 bases fit TRBD1. This CDR3 is built from 18 residues. The junction had 14 bases not matched to a gene; V was cut back by 3 bases and J by 4 bases. Germline lookup yields CDR1 SEHNR and CDR2 FQNEAQ (reference sequence). CDR3 amino acids: CASSFSRSGTGGKYEQYF. The DNA for the CDR3 is TGTGCCAGCAGCTTTAGTCGCTCCGGGACAGGGGGAAAATACGAGCAGTACTTC. The whole variable domain, filled in from reference TRBV7-9 and TRBJ2-7, reads DTGVSQNPRHKITKRGQNVTFRCDPISEHNRLYWYRQTLGQGPEFLTYFQNEAQLEKSRLLSDRFSAERPKGSFSTLEIQRTEQGDSAMYLCASSFSRSGTGGKYEQYFGPGTRLTVT.

The chain links TRBV9 to TRBJ2-3, with TRBD1 matching over 8 bases. Trimming removed 1 base from V and 5 bases from J; junction bases left unmatched: 12. The CDR3 spans 17 residues. The V gene's germline CDR1 is SGDLS and CDR2 YYNGEE. CDR3 sequence (DNA): TGTGCCAGCAGCGTATGGCCAGGGGGCCTCTTGAAAGATACGCAGTATTTT. Translation: CASSVWPGGLLKDTQYF.

The sample holds a few counts of this clonotype. The DNA for the CDR3 is TGTGCCAGCAGTTACACCCGGGACTCAGCCTACGAGCAGTACTTC. As protein: CASSYTRDSAYEQYF. This chain joins TRBV6-5 and TRBJ2-7, with D tentatively TRBD2 (6 bases). CDR3 size: 15 residues. Germline V gene sequence: CDR1 MNHEY, CDR2 SVGAGI. V lost 2 bases, J lost 2 bases, and 13 bases lay in between.

V is TRBV2 and J is TRBJ2-3; 10 positions agree with TRBD2. Germline CDR1 reads SNHLY; CDR2 reads FYNNEI. V dropped 7 bases and J dropped 0; count of bases not matched to a gene: 13. This CDR3 region has 18 residues. The CDR3 DNA reads TGTGCCAGCAAAAGTGGACTAGCGGAGTTTCTTAGCACAGATACGCAGTATTTT. It translates to CASKSGLAEFLSTDTQYF. Drawing the rest from reference TRBV2 and TRBJ2-3, the complete variable domain is EPEVTQTPSHQVTQMGQEVILRCVPISNHLYFYWYRQILGQKVEFLVSFYNNEISEKSEIFDDQFSVERPDGSNFTLKIRSTKLEDSAMYFCASKSGLAEFLSTDTQYFGPGTRLTVL.

The chain is built from TRBV20-1 and TRBJ1-5, with D perhaps TRBD1 (5 bases). The CDR3 spans 14 residues. The V end was cut by 4 bases, the J end by 1 base, with 11 bases between. Per the germline V gene, CDR1 is DFQATT and CDR2 is SNEGSKA (reference sequence). CDR3: CSATPGTSNQPQHF. Here the CDR3 DNA reads TGCAGTGCTACCCCCGGGACGAGCAATCAGCCCCAGCATTTT.

Only a few counts were recorded for this clonotype. The V and J genes are TRBV27 and TRBJ1-2; 10 nucleotides agree with TRBD1. CDR1 MNHEY and CDR2 SMNVEV come from the germline V gene (reference sequence). Germline trimming cut 5 bases from V and 8 bases from J; bases unmatched to any gene: 14. The CDR3 totals 16 residues. In nucleotides, the CDR3 is TGTGCCAGCAGTACCCGGGACAGGGGAAATTCAGGGGGCTACACCTTC. Translated: CASSTRDRGNSGGYTF.

This clonotype was seen repeatedly, ten times or more. This rearrangement joins TRBV6-6 to TRBJ1-1; no clear D. This CDR3 is 16 amino acids long. Germline CDR1 and CDR2: MNHNY and SVGAGI (reference sequence). Trimming took 4 bases from V and 3 from J, leaving 18 bases between them. The CDR3, as DNA: TGTGCCAGCAGTTCCGGGAGGAGGTCCCCGGACACTGAAGCTTTCTTT. This translates into CASSSGRRSPDTEAFF.

The DNA for the CDR3 is TGTGCCAGCAGTTGGGGGCTAGCATTCGGCAATGAGCAGTTCTTC. Translating it yields CASSWGLAFGNEQFF. The chain joins TRBV27 to TRBJ2-1, with D possibly being TRBD1 (6 bases). This CDR3 is built from 15 residues. Trimming left V 4 bases short and J 6 bases short, with 16 bases between. Germline V lookup: CDR1 MNHEY, CDR2 SMNVEV (reference sequence).

This clonotype was found many times. The V and J genes are TRBV7-2 and TRBJ2-1, with D perhaps matching TRBD1 (6 bases). The CDR3 contains 15 residues. Germline loops: CDR1 SGHTA, CDR2 FQGNSA. V dropped 1 base and J dropped 2 bases, with 9 bases sitting between them. CDR3 amino acids: CASSLVSGAYNEQFF. CDR3 nucleotide sequence: TGTGCCAGCAGCTTAGTTTCAGGGGCCTACAATGAGCAGTTCTTC.

This clonotype has just one count. The CDR3 coding sequence is TGCAGCGTTGAAAGGGCGGTAGACTATGGCTACACCTTC. Translating it yields CSVERAVDYGYTF. The J gene is TRBJ1-2, the V gene TRBV29-1; D is uncertain. The CDR3 is 13 amino acids. Between the trimmed V and J ends, which lost 2 bases and 3 bases, there was a span of 10 bases. The germline gives CDR1 SQVTM, CDR2 ANQGSEA.

The J gene is TRBJ2-5, the V gene TRBV12-5; 10 bases match TRBD1. The CDR3 totals 13 residues. Trimming at V came to 5 bases and at J to 6 bases, leaving 3 bases not matched to a gene. Germline V gives CDR1 LGHNT, CDR2 FRNRAP. The CDR3 protein is CASGPGQGKTQYF. CDR3 nucleotide sequence: TGTGCTAGTGGTCCGGGACAGGGGAAGACCCAGTACTTC.

This clonotype appeared a few times. J is TRBJ1-6 and V is TRBV5-5; D not certain. CDR1 SGHKS and CDR2 YYEKEE come from the germline V gene (reference sequence). This CDR3 comprises 13 residues. Trimming removed 5 bases at V and 7 bases at J, with 10 bases between. This CDR3 reads CASRRTLNSPLHF. The CDR3 DNA sequence: TGTGCCAGCAGGAGGACCCTCAATTCACCCCTCCACTTT.

This clonotype was recorded a few times. V gene TRBV7-9 combines with J gene TRBJ1-1; no reliable D call. Per the germline V gene, CDR1 is SEHNR and CDR2 is FQNEAQ (reference sequence). V was clipped by 3 bases and J by 0 bases, with 8 bases between them. CDR3 size: 14 residues. CDR3 DNA: TGTGCCAGCAGCTTCCAGGAAATGAACACTGAAGCTTTCTTT. Translated: CASSFQEMNTEAFF.

This clonotype came up once. A read error may produce the germline difference seen at one junction end. The V call is TRBV5-3, the J call TRBJ1-6; 8 nucleotides align to TRBD1. Being an ORF, TRBV5-3 has a function that is uncertain. The CDR3 totals 14 residues. The CDR3 reads CASSPDRVRSPFHF. The CDR3, as DNA: TGTGCCAGCAGCCCGGACAGGGTTAGGTCACCCTTCCACTTT.

This clonotype was picked up a small number of times. The chain employs TRBV5-1 and TRBJ1-3; D remains unclear. The CDR3 length is 13 residues. V dropped 3 bases and J dropped 4 bases, with 8 bases sitting between them. Germline CDR1 SGHRS, CDR2 YFSETQ. The CDR3, as DNA: TGCGCCAGCAGCTCGGGGATCGGAAACACCATATATTTT. Encoded protein: CASSSGIGNTIYF.

This clonotype showed up many times. This chain connects TRBV7-2 to TRBJ2-7, with TRBD2 as a possible D gene (6 bases). V was trimmed by 4 bases and J by 6 bases, leaving 13 bases between them. CDR1 SGHTA and CDR2 FQGNSA come from the germline V gene. This CDR3 contains 13 residues. The CDR3 coding sequence is TGTGCCAGCAGCTGGGGACTCCTTGGCGAGCAGTACTTC. Its protein product is CASSWGLLGEQYF.

This clonotype was seen a handful of times. The V call is TRBV28, the J call TRBJ1-6; D is undetermined. The V gene lost 5 bases and the J gene lost 11 bases, with 7 bases spanning the gap. The CDR3 is made up of 11 amino acids. CDR1 MDHEN and CDR2 SYDVKM come from the germline V gene. The CDR3 nucleotides are TGTGCCAGCAGTCGGAGGGCACCCCTCCACTTT. It encodes CASSRRAPLHF.

This rearrangement joins TRBV25-1 to TRBJ1-6; tentatively, D is TRBD1 (5 bases). Germline CDR1 MGHDK, CDR2 SYGVNS. The CDR3 consists of 15 residues. V was trimmed by 4 bases and J by 4 bases, leaving 11 bases between them. The CDR3 spells CASSVGDYYNSPLHF. The CDR3 DNA is TGTGCCAGCAGTGTGGGGGACTATTATAATTCACCCCTCCACTTT.

This clonotype was counted a few times. V and J are TRBV7-9 and TRBJ2-2; 7 bases map to TRBD2. Looked up from germline, CDR1 is SEHNR and CDR2 is FQNEAQ (reference sequence). The CDR3 consists of 15 residues. The ends lost 5 bases at V and 5 bases at J; junction bases unmatched: 8. DNA of the CDR3: TGTGCCAGCAGCCAACGAGACGGGAGGACCGGGGAGCTGTTTTTT. It translates to CASSQRDGRTGELFF.

This clonotype was seen more than once but under ten times. The J gene is TRBJ1-2, the V gene TRBV5-1; no definite D call. The V end lost 2 bases, the J end lost 4 bases, and 15 bases lay between the germline ends. Per the germline V gene, CDR1 is SGHRS and CDR2 is YFSETQ. CDR3 size: 15 residues. Here the CDR3 DNA reads TGCGCCAGCAGCTTAGGCACGGACCCCTCCTATGGCTACACCTTC. This translates into CASSLGTDPSYGYTF.

Ten or more counts support this clonotype. The rearrangement links TRBV7-2 to TRBJ2-1, with no clear D. The CDR3 sequence is 14 residues long. Trimming cost V 1 base and J 4 bases, with 8 bases left between them. Germline CDR1 SGHTA, CDR2 FQGNSA. The CDR3 DNA follows: TGTGCCAGCAGCTTAGGGCTTCAGTACAATGAGCAGTTCTTC. Its translation is CASSLGLQYNEQFF.

This clonotype has a handful of counts. This chain links TRBV11-2 with TRBJ1-2, with D unresolved. The CDR3 consists of 17 residues. Germline assignment: CDR1 SGHAT and CDR2 FQNNGV. V lost 4 bases, J lost 1 base, and 19 bases lay in between. For the CDR3, the DNA is TGTGCCAGCAGCTCCATCCAAGGCACAGCGGATAACTATGGCTACACCTTC. This codes for CASSSIQGTADNYGYTF.